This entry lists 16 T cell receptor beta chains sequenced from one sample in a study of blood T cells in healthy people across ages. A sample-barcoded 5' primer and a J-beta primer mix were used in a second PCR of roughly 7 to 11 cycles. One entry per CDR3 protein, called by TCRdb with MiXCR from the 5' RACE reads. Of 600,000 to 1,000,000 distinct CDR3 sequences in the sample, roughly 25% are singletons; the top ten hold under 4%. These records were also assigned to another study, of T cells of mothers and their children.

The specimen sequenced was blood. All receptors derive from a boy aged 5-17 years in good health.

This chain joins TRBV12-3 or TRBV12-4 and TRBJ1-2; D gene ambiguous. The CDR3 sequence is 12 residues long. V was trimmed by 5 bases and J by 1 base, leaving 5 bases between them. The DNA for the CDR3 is TGTGCCAGCAGTGGGATTAACTATGGCTACACCTTC. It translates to CASSGINYGYTF.

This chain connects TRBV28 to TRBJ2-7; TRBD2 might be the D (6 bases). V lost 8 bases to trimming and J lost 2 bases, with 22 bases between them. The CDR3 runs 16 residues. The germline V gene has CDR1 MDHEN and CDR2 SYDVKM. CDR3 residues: CASGERSGTVTYEQYF. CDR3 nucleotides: TGTGCCAGCGGGGAAAGATCCGGGACTGTTACCTACGAGCAGTACTTC.

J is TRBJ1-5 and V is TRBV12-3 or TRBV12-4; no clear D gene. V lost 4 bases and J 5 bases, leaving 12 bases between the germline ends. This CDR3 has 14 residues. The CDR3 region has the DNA TGTGCCAGCAGTTATGGGCGGGAGGATCAGCCCCAGCATTTT. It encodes CASSYGREDQPQHF.

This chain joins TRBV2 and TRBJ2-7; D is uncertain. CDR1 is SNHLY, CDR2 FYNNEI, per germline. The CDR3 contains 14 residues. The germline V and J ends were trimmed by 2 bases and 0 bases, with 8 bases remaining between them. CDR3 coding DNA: TGTGCCAGCAGTGAATACTTAGCCTCCTACGAGCAGTACTTC. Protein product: CASSEYLASYEQYF.

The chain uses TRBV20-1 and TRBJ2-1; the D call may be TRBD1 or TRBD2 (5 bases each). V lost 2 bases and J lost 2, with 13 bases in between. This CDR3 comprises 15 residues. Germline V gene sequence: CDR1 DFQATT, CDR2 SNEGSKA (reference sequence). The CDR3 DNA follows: TGCAGTGCTAGATGGGACGGGGCGACCTACAATGAGCAGTTCTTC. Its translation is CSARWDGATYNEQFF.

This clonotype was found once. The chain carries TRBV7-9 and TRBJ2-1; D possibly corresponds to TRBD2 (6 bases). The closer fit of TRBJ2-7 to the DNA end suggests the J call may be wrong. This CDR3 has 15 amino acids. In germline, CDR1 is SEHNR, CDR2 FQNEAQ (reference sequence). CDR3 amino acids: CASSSQGGNAYEQYF. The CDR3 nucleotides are TGTGCCAGCAGCTCCCAAGGAGGGAATGCCTACGAGCAGTACTTC.

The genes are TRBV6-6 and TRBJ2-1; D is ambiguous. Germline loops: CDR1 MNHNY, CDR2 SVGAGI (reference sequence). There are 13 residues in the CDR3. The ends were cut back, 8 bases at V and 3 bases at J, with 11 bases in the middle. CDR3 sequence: CASAQTGYNEQFF. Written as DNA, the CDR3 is TGTGCCAGCGCCCAGACTGGCTACAATGAGCAGTTCTTC.

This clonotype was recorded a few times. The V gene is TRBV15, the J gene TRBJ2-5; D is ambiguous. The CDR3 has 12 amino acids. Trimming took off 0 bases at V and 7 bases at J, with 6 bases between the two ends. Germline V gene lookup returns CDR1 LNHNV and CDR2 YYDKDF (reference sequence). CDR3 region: CATSREGWTQYF. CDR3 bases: TGTGCCACCAGCAGAGAGGGCTGGACCCAGTACTTC. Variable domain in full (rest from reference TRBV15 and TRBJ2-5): DAMVIQNPRYQVTQFGKPVTLSCSQTLNHNVMYWYQQKSSQAPKLLFHYYDKDFNNEADTPDNFQSRRPNTSFCFLDIRSPGLGDTAMYLCATSREGWTQYFGPGTRLLVL.

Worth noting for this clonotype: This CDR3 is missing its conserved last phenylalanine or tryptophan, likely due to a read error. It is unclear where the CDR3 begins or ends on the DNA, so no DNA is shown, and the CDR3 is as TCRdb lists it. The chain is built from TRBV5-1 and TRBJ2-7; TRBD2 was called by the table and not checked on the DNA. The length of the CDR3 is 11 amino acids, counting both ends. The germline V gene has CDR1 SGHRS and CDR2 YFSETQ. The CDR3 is CASSLRTSRAL.

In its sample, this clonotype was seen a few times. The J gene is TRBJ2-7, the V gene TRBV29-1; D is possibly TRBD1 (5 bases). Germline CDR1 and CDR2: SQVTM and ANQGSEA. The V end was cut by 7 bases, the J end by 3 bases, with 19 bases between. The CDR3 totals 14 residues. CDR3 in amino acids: CSARTGESVYEQYF. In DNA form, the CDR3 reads TGCAGCGCTCGAACAGGAGAATCAGTCTACGAGCAGTACTTC.

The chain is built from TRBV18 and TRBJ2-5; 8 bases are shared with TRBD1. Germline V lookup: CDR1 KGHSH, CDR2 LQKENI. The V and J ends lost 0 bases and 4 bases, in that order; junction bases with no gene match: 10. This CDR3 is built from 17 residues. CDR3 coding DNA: TGTGCCAGCTCACCACCGGTCGGGACAGGAATAGGAGAGACCCAGTACTTC. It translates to CASSPPVGTGIGETQYF.

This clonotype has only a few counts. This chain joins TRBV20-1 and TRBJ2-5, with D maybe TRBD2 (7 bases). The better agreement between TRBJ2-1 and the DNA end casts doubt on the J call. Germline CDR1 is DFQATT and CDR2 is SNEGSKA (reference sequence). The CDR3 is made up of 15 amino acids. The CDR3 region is CSARDAGADYNEQFF. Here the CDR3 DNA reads TGCAGTGCTAGAGATGCGGGGGCGGACTACAATGAGCAGTTCTTC.

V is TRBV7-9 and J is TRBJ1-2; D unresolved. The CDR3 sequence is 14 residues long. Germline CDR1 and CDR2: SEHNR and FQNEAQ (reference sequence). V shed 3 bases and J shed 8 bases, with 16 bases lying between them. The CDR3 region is CASSLNRVFDGYTF. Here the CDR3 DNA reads TGTGCCAGCAGCTTGAACCGGGTATTCGACGGCTACACCTTC.

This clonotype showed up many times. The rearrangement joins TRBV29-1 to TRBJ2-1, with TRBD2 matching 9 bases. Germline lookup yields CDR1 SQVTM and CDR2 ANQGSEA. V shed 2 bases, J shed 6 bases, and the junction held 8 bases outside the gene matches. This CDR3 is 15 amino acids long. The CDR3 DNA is TGCAGCGTTGAATATCTAGCGGGACGCCTCAATGAGCAGTTCTTC. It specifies CSVEYLAGRLNEQFF.

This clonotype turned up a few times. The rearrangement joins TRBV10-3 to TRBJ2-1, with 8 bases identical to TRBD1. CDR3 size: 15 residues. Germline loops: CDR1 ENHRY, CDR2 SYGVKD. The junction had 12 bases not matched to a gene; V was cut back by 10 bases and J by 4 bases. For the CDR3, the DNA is TGTGCCACCGGTCATCAGGGGGCTCAGTACAATGAGCAGTTCTTC. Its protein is CATGHQGAQYNEQFF.

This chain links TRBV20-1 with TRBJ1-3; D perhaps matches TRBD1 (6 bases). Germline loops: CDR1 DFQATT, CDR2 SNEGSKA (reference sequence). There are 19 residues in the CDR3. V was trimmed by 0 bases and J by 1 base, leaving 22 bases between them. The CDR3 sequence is CSARDDLGQSYTSGNTIYF. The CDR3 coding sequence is TGCAGTGCTAGAGATGATTTAGGACAGTCTTATACTTCTGGAAACACCATATATTTT.